These 2 T cell receptor beta chains share one sample of origin, sequenced in a study of T cell responses to AZD1222 COVID-19 vaccine. Only in-frame clones appear in the TCRdb table, and some are missing; sequencing was by immunoSEQ multiplex PCR. Of some 130,000 clones listed, approximately 90% were seen once; the top ten hold 2% to 2.5%. The input for sequencing was peripheral blood, taken on day 0 of AZD1222 vaccination. These receptors were obtained from an adult in good health.

The genes are TRBV5-4 and TRBJ2-1; 11 bases are shared with TRBD1. V lost 5 bases and J lost 6; bases outside the gene matches: 7. This CDR3 is 15 amino acids long. Germline-derived CDR1 and CDR2 are SGHNT and YYREEE (reference sequence). The CDR3 loop is CASSYPGQGVNEQFF. In DNA form, the CDR3 reads TGTGCCAGCAGTTACCCGGGACAGGGGGTCAATGAGCAGTTCTTC.

The chain has TRBV2 and TRBJ2-6, with 7 bases matching TRBD1. The CDR3 contains 14 residues. V gave up 8 bases and J gave up 1 base; unmatched junction bases: 2. Germline CDR1 is SNHLY and CDR2 is FYNNEI. The CDR3 region is CASPGQSGANVLTF. CDR3 coding DNA: TGTGCCAGCCCGGGACAGTCTGGGGCCAACGTCCTGACTTTC.